Below are 25 T cell receptor beta chains sequenced from a single sample in a study of cytomegalovirus exposure and HLA in healthy donors. PCR was performed using 60 Vbeta and 13 Jbeta primers. Data came from immunoSEQ multiplex PCR; TCRdb stores just in-frame clones and leaves some out. This table has about 170,000 clones, over 80% appearing once. Sequencing was performed on PBMCs. The source of these receptors is a boy aged 2 to 9 in good health and CMV-seronegative.

This rearrangement joins TRBV19 to TRBJ1-1, with TRBD1 as a possible D gene (6 bases). Per germline, CDR1 LNHDA and CDR2 SQIVND (reference sequence). Between the trimmed V and J ends, which lost 3 bases and 2 bases, there was a span of 13 bases. The CDR3 is 15 residues long. In DNA form, the CDR3 reads TGTGCCAGTAGTATCTCGGCAGGGGTTAACACTGAAGCTTTCTTT. It specifies CASSISAGVNTEAFF.

The V call is TRBV30, the J call TRBJ2-6; 9 bases line up with TRBD2. Germline CDR1 reads GTSNPN; CDR2 reads SVGIG (reference sequence). J gave up 2 bases and V 5 bases, and 13 bases lay outside the gene matches. CDR3 length: 18 residues. The CDR3 sequence: CAWGGLYAGGPGANVLTF. The CDR3 DNA is TGTGCCTGGGGCGGATTGTACGCGGGGGGGCCTGGGGCCAACGTCCTGACTTTC.

The chain uses TRBV6-5 and TRBJ2-5; TRBD1 matches at 8 bases. The CDR3 has 15 residues. J lost 6 bases, V lost 3 bases, and 9 bases had no gene match. CDR1 is MNHEY and CDR2 is SVGAGI in the germline V gene. The CDR3 protein is CASSYSGTGAKTQYF. The CDR3 nucleotides read TGTGCCAGCAGTTATTCCGGGACAGGAGCTAAGACCCAGTACTTC.

This clone occurred once. The chain couples TRBV4-1 to TRBJ2-1; D remains unclear. Germline V lookup: CDR1 MGHRA, CDR2 YSYEKL. The CDR3 runs 14 residues. The germline V and J ends were trimmed by 4 bases and 1 base, with 8 bases remaining between them. CDR3 region: CASSPDLSYNEQFF. Written as DNA, the CDR3 is TGCGCCAGCAGCCCAGACTTATCCTACAATGAGCAGTTCTTC.

The chain recombines TRBV7-8 with TRBJ1-1, with D perhaps matching TRBD1 (6 bases). V dropped 5 bases and J dropped 2 bases, with 15 bases sitting between them. The germline gives CDR1 SGHVS, CDR2 FQNEAQ. The CDR3 spans 15 residues. CDR3 nucleotides: TGTGCCAGCAGCCCATACCAGGGGTTAAACACTGAAGCTTTCTTT. This gives the protein CASSPYQGLNTEAFF.

The gene calls are TRBV27 and TRBJ2-7; perhaps TRBD2 as D (5 bases). V lost 8 bases to trimming and J lost 3 bases, with 8 bases between them. CDR1 and CDR2 from the germline V gene are MNHEY and SMNVEV (reference sequence). The CDR3 length is 11 residues. CDR3 loop: CASVAGYEQYF. The CDR3 DNA sequence: TGTGCCAGCGTGGCGGGCTACGAGCAGTACTTC.

This chain uses TRBV11-2 with TRBJ1-6, with a possible D match to TRBD1 (5 bases). The CDR3 is 14 amino acids. V shed 6 bases and J shed 8 bases, with 14 bases lying between them. Germline values: CDR1 SGHAT, CDR2 FQNNGV. The CDR3 reads CASSLAGPYSPLHF. The CDR3, as DNA: TGTGCCAGCAGTCTCGCAGGGCCGTATTCACCCCTCCACTTT.

J is TRBJ1-1 and V is TRBV5-8; a possible D gene is TRBD1 (6 bases). V was pared by 5 bases and J by 0 bases, with 17 bases between. CDR1 and CDR2 from the germline V gene are SGHTS and YDEGEE. This CDR3 region has 16 residues. The CDR3 nucleotides are TGTGCCAGCAGGTGGACAGCTACCAGCCTGAACACTGAAGCTTTCTTT. It is translated as CASRWTATSLNTEAFF.

This sequence joins TRBV7-9 and TRBJ1-1; D may be TRBD1 (5 bases). CDR3 length equals 14 residues. Per germline, CDR1 SEHNR and CDR2 FQNEAQ (reference sequence). V gave up 5 bases and J gave up 7 bases, with 17 bases separating them. The CDR3 DNA follows: TGTGCCAGCAGCCCCGATGGGGGGGTTATTGAAGCTTTCTTT. Protein product: CASSPDGGVIEAFF.

This chain connects TRBV7-6 to TRBJ2-1, with a weak D call TRBD2 (7 bases). This CDR3 spans 16 amino acids. CDR1 is SGHVS, CDR2 FNYEAQ, per germline. Trimming pared 5 bases from V and 7 bases from J, leaving 21 bases between. CDR3 in DNA: TGTGCCAGCAGCCCAGATGGCGGGGGCGCTAATAATGAGCAGTTCTTC. It translates to CASSPDGGGANNEQFF.

V is TRBV27 and J is TRBJ2-3; TRBD2 matches 7 bases. The CDR3 covers 13 residues. CDR1 and CDR2 from the germline V gene are MNHEY and SMNVEV (reference sequence). V gave up 6 bases and J gave up 6 bases; unmatched junction bases: 6. The CDR3: CASRERGTDTQYF. The CDR3 DNA sequence: TGTGCCAGCAGGGAGCGGGGAACGGATACGCAGTATTTT.

The gene calls are TRBV28 and TRBJ1-2, with 7 bases that match TRBD1. The CDR3 spans 19 residues. V lost 3 bases, J lost 6 bases, and 22 bases stayed unmatched. Germline loops: CDR1 MDHEN, CDR2 SYDVKM. CDR3 region: CASSFEGGWAPGQSDGYTF. The CDR3 DNA reads TGTGCCAGCAGTTTTGAGGGAGGTTGGGCCCCGGGACAGTCGGATGGCTACACCTTC.

V usage is TRBV5-1 and J usage is TRBJ2-5; possibly TRBD1 for D (6 bases). Germline loops: CDR1 SGHRS, CDR2 YFSETQ. CDR3 length equals 14 residues. The V end lost 4 bases, the J end lost 4 bases, and 14 bases lay between the germline ends. CDR3 loop: CASSLQGRGETQYF. The DNA for the CDR3 is TGCGCCAGCAGCCTACAGGGAAGGGGAGAGACCCAGTACTTC.

The J gene is TRBJ2-3, the V gene TRBV9; TRBD2 matches at 12 bases. The CDR3 has 16 residues. Germline trimming cut 4 bases from V and 5 bases from J; bases unmatched to any gene: 8. Germline lookup yields CDR1 SGDLS and CDR2 YYNGEE. The CDR3 spells CASSPWTSGNRDTQYF. The CDR3, as DNA: TGTGCCAGCAGCCCCTGGACTAGCGGGAATAGAGATACGCAGTATTTT.

The V and J genes are TRBV19 and TRBJ1-5; D ambiguous. CDR1 and CDR2 from the germline V gene are LNHDA and SQIVND (reference sequence). V lost 3 bases and J lost 2, with 11 bases in between. The CDR3 has 15 amino acids. As DNA, the CDR3 is TGTGCCAGTAGTATTGAGGCGGGCCGCAATCAGCCCCAGCATTTT. Translating gives CASSIEAGRNQPQHF.

V and J are TRBV30 and TRBJ2-2, with D perhaps matching TRBD2 (6 bases). This CDR3 spans 13 amino acids. The germline CDR1 and CDR2 sequences are GTSNPN and SVGIG (reference sequence). Trimming shortened V by 8 bases and J by 8 bases, and 18 bases separated the two germline ends. Here the CDR3 DNA reads TGTGCCGGTAGCGGAATACTAAGGGGGGAGCTGTTTTTT. It translates to CAGSGILRGELFF.

The chain has TRBV4-2 and TRBJ2-1, with 12 positions matching TRBD2. Trimming cost V 0 bases and J 8 bases; bases outside gene matches: 8. The CDR3 runs 17 residues. The germline V gene has CDR1 LGHNA and CDR2 YNFKEQ. This chain's CDR3 is CASSQETSGRPGDEQFF. The CDR3 nucleotides are TGTGCCAGCAGCCAAGAAACTAGCGGGAGGCCCGGGGATGAGCAGTTCTTC.

This chain links TRBV21-1 with TRBJ1-2. TRBV21-1 is deemed a pseudogene. The CDR3 has 12 amino acids. CDR3 DNA sequence: TGTGCCAGTCCAGAGGTTAACTATGGCTACACCTTC. Encoded protein: CASPEVNYGYTF.

The V gene is TRBV5-6, the J gene TRBJ1-2; D is possibly TRBD1 (6 bases). This CDR3 is 16 amino acids long. Germline V gene data show CDR1 as SGHDT and CDR2 as YYEEEE. Between the trimmed V and J ends, which lost 6 bases and 1 base, there was a span of 19 bases. CDR3 in amino acids: CASTSLGQQINYGYTF. The CDR3 nucleotides are TGTGCCAGCACCTCATTGGGACAACAGATTAACTATGGCTACACCTTC.

The CDR3 protein is CASAGGGVTGPYGYTF. The CDR3 DNA is TGTGCCAGCGCTGGAGGTGGTGTGACAGGTCCCTATGGCTACACCTTC. The rearrangement joins TRBV2 to TRBJ1-2; D perhaps matches TRBD1 (6 bases). CDR3 size: 16 residues. Germline CDR1 SNHLY, CDR2 FYNNEI. The V end lost 8 bases, the J end lost 4 bases, and 23 bases lay between the germline ends.

This chain connects TRBV14 to TRBJ1-5; D might be TRBD1 (5 bases). The germline CDR1 and CDR2 sequences are SGHDN and FVKESK. CDR3 length: 13 residues. Trimming removed 4 bases from V and 7 bases from J, with 11 bases in between. CDR3 in amino acids: CASSPNGGQPQHF. The CDR3 DNA follows: TGTGCCAGCAGCCCGAACGGGGGGCAGCCCCAGCATTTT.

The J gene is TRBJ2-3, the V gene TRBV30, with D maybe TRBD2 (5 bases). The CDR3 has 15 amino acids. Trimming took 2 bases from V and 0 from J, leaving 12 bases between them. In germline, CDR1 is GTSNPN, CDR2 SVGIG (reference sequence). The CDR3 loop is CAWSLPGLSTDTQYF. CDR3 DNA sequence: TGTGCCTGGAGTCTGCCCGGACTTAGCACAGATACGCAGTATTTT.

This chain links TRBV5-6 with TRBJ2-2; the match to TRBD1 covers 11 bases. V shed 4 bases and J 5 bases; nucleotides not matched to a gene: 4. Germline V CDR1 and CDR2: SGHDT, YYEEEE. The CDR3 is made up of 15 amino acids. CDR3 loop: CASSRDRGRTGELFF. The CDR3 nucleotides are TGTGCCAGCAGCAGGGACAGGGGGAGGACCGGGGAGCTGTTTTTT.

The chain uses TRBV19 and TRBJ2-1; 9 nucleotides line up with TRBD2. Unmatched junction bases numbered 8, after V lost 6 bases and J lost 5 bases. Looked up from germline, CDR1 is LNHDA and CDR2 is SQIVND (reference sequence). This CDR3 contains 15 residues. The CDR3 region is CASSQVGLAHNEQFF. DNA of the CDR3: TGTGCCAGTAGCCAAGTTGGACTAGCGCACAATGAGCAGTTCTTC.

V and J are TRBV19 and TRBJ2-2; 11 positions match TRBD2. This CDR3 comprises 16 residues. Germline lookup yields CDR1 LNHDA and CDR2 SQIVND (reference sequence). J lost 6 bases, V lost 5 bases, and 8 bases had no gene match. The CDR3 nucleotides are TGTGCCAGTAGTCCCCGTAGCGGGAGGGCCCCCGGGGAGCTGTTTTTT. Translated: CASSPRSGRAPGELFF.